Listed below are T cell receptor beta chains from one sample, sequenced in a study of CD8 T cells in ankylosing spondylitis. TCRdb re-called the 5' RACE reads with MiXCR, one entry per CDR3 protein. The repertoire consists of about 160,000 distinct CDR3 sequences, with 15% to 20% occurring once and the leading ten covering over 7%. The sequencing sample was made of blood, either unsorted or a sorted T cell fraction (not recorded which). These TCRs come from a male donor with ankylosing spondylitis or in good health (not recorded which). The CDR3 runs from the conserved cysteine through the conserved F or W. The D gene is left open where the match is weak. Some rows mark clone size as missing; the rest say once, few, many or name a class of expanded clone.

abundance: -
d_gene: -
v_gene: TRBV20-1
j_gene: TRBJ2-7
CDR3nt: TGCAGTGCCACCGGGTTCGAGCAGTACTTC
CDR3aa: CSATGFEQYF

abundance: many
d_gene: -
v_gene: TRBV18
j_gene: TRBJ1-5
CDR3nt: TGTGCCAGCTCCAAAGAATTTCAGGGTGGTGGCAATCAGCCCCAGCATTTT
CDR3aa: CASSKEFQGGGNQPQHF

abundance: -
d_gene: -
v_gene: TRBV7-9
j_gene: TRBJ1-1
CDR3nt: TGTGCCAGCAGCCTAGGGGCCCTGAACACTGAAGCTTTCTTT
CDR3aa: CASSLGALNTEAFF

abundance: -
d_gene: TRBD2
v_gene: TRBV11-2
j_gene: TRBJ2-1
CDR3nt: TGTGCCAGCAGCCCCTCGGATTTAGCGGGAGCGGACTACAATGAGCAGTTCTTC
CDR3aa: CASSPSDLAGADYNEQFF

abundance: many
d_gene: -
v_gene: TRBV5-6
j_gene: TRBJ1-3
CDR3nt: TGTGCCAGCAGCTTCCACAAGAGCTCTGGAAACACCATATATTTT
CDR3aa: CASSFHKSSGNTIYF

abundance: many
d_gene: -
v_gene: TRBV12-3/TRBV12-4
j_gene: TRBJ2-1
CDR3nt: TGTGCCAGCAGCCGAGACAGCAGCAATGAGCAGTTCTTC
CDR3aa: CASSRDSSNEQFF

abundance: -
d_gene: -
v_gene: TRBV7-2
j_gene: TRBJ2-2
CDR3nt: TGTGCCAGCAGCAGAAGGACGCCCAGCATTTGGGCCGGGGAGCTGTTTTTT
CDR3aa: CASSRRTPSIWAGELFF

abundance: few
d_gene: -
v_gene: TRBV5-1
j_gene: TRBJ1-1
CDR3nt: TGCGCCAGTAGCCAGGTCATGAACACTGAAGCTTTCTTT
CDR3aa: CASSQVMNTEAFF

abundance: few
d_gene: -
v_gene: TRBV20-1
j_gene: TRBJ2-7
CDR3nt: TGCTGTGCTAGAGATCCGGTTCGGGCTACGTCCGCCTACGAGCAGTACTTC
CDR3aa: CCARDPVRATSAYEQYF

abundance: few
d_gene: -
v_gene: TRBV29-1
j_gene: TRBJ2-1
CDR3nt: TGCAGCGTTGCCGACAGCAATGAGCAGTTCTTC
CDR3aa: CSVADSNEQFF

abundance: few
d_gene: -
v_gene: TRBV7-2
j_gene: TRBJ2-6
CDR3nt: TGTGCCAGCAGCCTACAAGTCTCTGGGGCCAACGTCCTGACTTTC
CDR3aa: CASSLQVSGANVLTF

abundance: many
d_gene: TRBD1
v_gene: TRBV20-1
j_gene: TRBJ1-4
CDR3nt: TGCAGTGCCCAACGACAGGGGGGTGAAAAACTGTTTTTT
CDR3aa: CSAQRQGGEKLFF

abundance: few
d_gene: TRBD1
v_gene: TRBV10-2
j_gene: TRBJ1-1
CDR3nt: TGCGCCAGCAGGGGGACAGTGGAAGCTTTCTTT
CDR3aa: CASRGTVEAFF

abundance: few
d_gene: TRBD1
v_gene: TRBV7-2
j_gene: TRBJ2-7
CDR3nt: TGTGCCAGCCGGACAGGGCCGAGCTCCTACGAGCAGTACTTC
CDR3aa: CASRTGPSSYEQYF

abundance: -
d_gene: -
v_gene: TRBV5-1
j_gene: TRBJ2-7
CDR3nt: TGCGCCAGCAGCTTTCTGGTCCACGAGCAGTACTTC
CDR3aa: CASSFLVHEQYF

abundance: -
d_gene: -
v_gene: TRBV29-1
j_gene: TRBJ2-1
CDR3nt: TGCAGCGTTTGCCTGGACACTTACAATGAGCAGTTCTTC
CDR3aa: CSVCLDTYNEQFF

abundance: few
d_gene: -
v_gene: TRBV15
j_gene: TRBJ1-1
CDR3nt: TGTGCCACCAGCAGAGTGCAGGATCGCACTGAAGCTTTCTTT
CDR3aa: CATSRVQDRTEAFF

abundance: many
d_gene: -
v_gene: TRBV5-6
j_gene: TRBJ1-6
CDR3nt: TGTGCCAGCAATTACGGGGGGCCCTCCTCTTATTATAATTCACCCCTCCACTTT
CDR3aa: CASNYGGPSSYYNSPLHF

abundance: many
d_gene: -
v_gene: TRBV15
j_gene: TRBJ1-1
CDR3nt: TGTGCCACCAGCAGAGATCTTCAGGAACCCGCTTTCTTT
CDR3aa: CATSRDLQEPAFF

abundance: -
d_gene: TRBD2
v_gene: TRBV5-6
j_gene: TRBJ2-3
CDR3nt: TGTGCCAGCAGCGGGGGACTAGCGGGCATCACAGATACGCAGTATTTT
CDR3aa: CASSGGLAGITDTQYF

abundance: many
d_gene: TRBD1
v_gene: TRBV30
j_gene: TRBJ1-6
CDR3nt: TGTGCCAGTTCACCGGGACAGGGTATTTCACCCCTCCACTTT
CDR3aa: CASSPGQGISPLHF

abundance: few
d_gene: TRBD2
v_gene: TRBV5-4
j_gene: TRBJ2-3
CDR3nt: TGTGCCAGCAGCTCCGCCGGGACTAGCGGGAGAGGCACAGATACGCAGTATTTT
CDR3aa: CASSSAGTSGRGTDTQYF

abundance: many
d_gene: -
v_gene: TRBV27
j_gene: TRBJ1-1
CDR3nt: TGTGCCAGCAGGAACAGGGCCAACACTGAAGCTTTCTTT
CDR3aa: CASRNRANTEAFF

abundance: many
d_gene: -
v_gene: TRBV29-1
j_gene: TRBJ1-2
CDR3nt: TGCAGCGTTGTGGCTTTCGGTGGCTACACCTTC
CDR3aa: CSVVAFGGYTF

abundance: many
d_gene: -
v_gene: TRBV29-1
j_gene: TRBJ1-4
CDR3nt: TGCGGAGGGGAGGCTAATGAAAAACTGTTTTTT
CDR3aa: CGGEANEKLFF

abundance: few
d_gene: -
v_gene: TRBV19
j_gene: TRBJ1-5
CDR3nt: TGTGCCAGTACCTACACTCCATCCGGGGGAGATCAGCCCCAGCATTTT
CDR3aa: CASTYTPSGGDQPQHF

abundance: -
d_gene: -
v_gene: TRBV12-3/TRBV12-4
j_gene: TRBJ2-1
CDR3nt: TGTGCCAGCAGGCTGTGGCTTGAGCAGTTCTTC
CDR3aa: CASRLWLEQFF

abundance: -
d_gene: -
v_gene: TRBV6-5
j_gene: TRBJ1-3
CDR3nt: TGTGCCAGCAGTTCCTCGGGAGGGGGATATGGAAACACCATATATTTT
CDR3aa: CASSSSGGGYGNTIYF

abundance: many
d_gene: -
v_gene: TRBV12-3/TRBV12-4
j_gene: TRBJ2-1
CDR3nt: TGTGCCAGCAGCGGAGGGCTGTACAATGAGCAGTTCTTC
CDR3aa: CASSGGLYNEQFF

abundance: few
d_gene: TRBD2
v_gene: TRBV7-2
j_gene: TRBJ2-2
CDR3nt: TGTGCCAGCAGCTTAGGGAGACTAGCGGGGACCGGGGAGCTGTTTTTT
CDR3aa: CASSLGRLAGTGELFF

abundance: -
d_gene: -
v_gene: TRBV11-2
j_gene: TRBJ2-5
CDR3nt: TGTGCCAGCAGCCCAAGGAGCCAAGAGACCCAGTACTTC
CDR3aa: CASSPRSQETQYF

abundance: many
d_gene: -
v_gene: TRBV5-1
j_gene: TRBJ1-1
CDR3nt: TGCGCCAGCAGCTTGGCCACAGGGTTGAACACTGAAGCTTTCTTT
CDR3aa: CASSLATGLNTEAFF

abundance: few
d_gene: -
v_gene: TRBV3-1
j_gene: TRBJ1-1
CDR3nt: TGTGCCAGCAGCCAGTCAGGGATGACTGAAGCTTTCTTT
CDR3aa: CASSQSGMTEAFF

abundance: many
d_gene: -
v_gene: TRBV9
j_gene: TRBJ2-6
CDR3nt: TGTGCCAGCAGCGTAGTAGGGGCTGGGGCCAACGTCCTGACTTTC
CDR3aa: CASSVVGAGANVLTF

abundance: many
d_gene: -
v_gene: TRBV20-1
j_gene: TRBJ1-1
CDR3nt: TGCAGTGCCACAGGTAGTATGAACACTGAAGCTTTCTTT
CDR3aa: CSATGSMNTEAFF

abundance: -
d_gene: -
v_gene: TRBV7-2
j_gene: TRBJ1-2
CDR3nt: TGTGCCAGCAGCCTCGAGCGGACAGTATACGGCTACACCTTC
CDR3aa: CASSLERTVYGYTF

abundance: -
d_gene: TRBD1
v_gene: TRBV15
j_gene: TRBJ2-7
CDR3nt: TGTGCCACCCTTCGGGACAGGGGCCCCTACGAGCAGTACTTC
CDR3aa: CATLRDRGPYEQYF

abundance: -
d_gene: -
v_gene: TRBV5-1
j_gene: TRBJ2-7
CDR3nt: TGCGCCAGCAGCTTACAGGGTGGTTCCTACGAGCAGTACTTC
CDR3aa: CASSLQGGSYEQYF

abundance: few
d_gene: -
v_gene: TRBV7-8
j_gene: TRBJ2-5
CDR3nt: TGTGCCAGCAGCTTAAGGATAGAGACCCAGTACTTC
CDR3aa: CASSLRIETQYF

abundance: -
d_gene: -
v_gene: TRBV11-1
j_gene: TRBJ2-1
CDR3nt: TGTGCCAGCAGGCAACAAATGGAGGGGGATGAGCAGTTCTTC
CDR3aa: CASRQQMEGDEQFF